In its sample, the clone carrying this T cell receptor beta chain was seen many times. TCRdb ran MiXCR on the 5' RACE reads and lists one entry per CDR3 protein. The data contain around 40,000 distinct CDR3 sequences, approximately 5.2% of them seen just once; the ten biggest clones take up roughly 27%. Trimming left V 5 bases short and J 9 bases short, with 14 bases between. Germline lookup yields CDR1 MNHEY and CDR2 SVGAGI. The length of the CDR3 is 13 residues. As to time point: sample taken at primary tumor resection. Unsorted whole RNA from tumor, nontumor lung or frozen PBMC underwent sequencing. Untreated early-stage non-small cell lung cancer patients, fewer than 85 in total, were the donors. The entry originates in a study of spatial heterogeneity in lung cancer. Study details: There were consistently more beta-chain sequences detected than alpha-chain sequences.

The chain couples TRBV6-5 to TRBJ1-5; D may be TRBD1 (6 bases). Material: PBMCs, obtained at surgery. The sequence came from a female donor with early-stage non-small cell lung cancer. The CDR3 sequence: CASSLRSRGPQHF. CDR3 DNA sequence: TGTGCCAGCAGTCTCAGAAGCAGGGGGCCCCAGCATTTT.